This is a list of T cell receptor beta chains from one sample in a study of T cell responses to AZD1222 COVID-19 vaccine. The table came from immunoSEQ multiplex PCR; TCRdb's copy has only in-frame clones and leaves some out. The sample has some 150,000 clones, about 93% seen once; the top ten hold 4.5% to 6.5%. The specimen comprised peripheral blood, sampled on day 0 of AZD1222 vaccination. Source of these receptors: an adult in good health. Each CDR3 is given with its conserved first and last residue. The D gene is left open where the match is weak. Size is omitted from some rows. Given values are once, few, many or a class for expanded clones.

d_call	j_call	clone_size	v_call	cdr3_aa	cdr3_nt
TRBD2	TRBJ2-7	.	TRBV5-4	CASSLFLAGHEQYF	TGTGCCAGCAGCTTGTTCTTAGCGGGACACGAGCAGTACTTC
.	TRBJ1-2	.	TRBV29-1	CSARDLRGYTF	TGCAGCGCCCGGGACCTGCGAGGCTACACCTTC
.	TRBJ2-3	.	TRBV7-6	CASSFPWDTQYF	TGTGCCAGCAGCTTTCCCTGGGATACGCAGTATTTT
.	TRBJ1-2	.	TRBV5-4	CASSHGDRDAKDLF	TGTGCCAGCAGCCATGGGGACCGGGACGCAAAGGACCTGTTC
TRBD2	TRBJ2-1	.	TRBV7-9	CASSLDAGTSGISRQFF	TGTGCCAGCAGCTTAGATGCCGGGACTAGCGGGATCTCTAGGCAGTTCTTC
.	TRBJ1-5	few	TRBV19	CASSINVGQPQHF	TGTGCCAGTAGTATAAACGTGGGACAGCCCCAGCATTTT
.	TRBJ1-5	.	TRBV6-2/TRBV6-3	CASSYDSNQPQHF	TGTGCCAGCAGTTACGATAGCAATCAGCCCCAGCATTTT
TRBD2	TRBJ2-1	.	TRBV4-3	CASSPLGFIGEGTSGRQEQFF	TGCGCCAGCAGCCCCCTGGGGTTCATAGGAGAGGGGACTAGCGGGAGACAGGAGCAGTTCTTC
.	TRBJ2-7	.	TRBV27	CASRINPTGYEQYF	TGTGCCAGCAGGATTAATCCGACAGGCTACGAGCAGTACTTC
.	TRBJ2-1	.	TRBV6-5	CASRDTYNEQFF	TGTGCCAGCAGAGACACCTACAATGAGCAGTTCTTC
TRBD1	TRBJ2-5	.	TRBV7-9	CASSLSGGKETQYF	TGTGCCAGCAGCTTATCAGGGGGTAAAGAGACCCAGTACTTC
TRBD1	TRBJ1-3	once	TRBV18	CASSLRTGGAGTIYF	TGTGCCAGCTCACTCCGGACAGGGGGCGCGGGCACCATATATTTT
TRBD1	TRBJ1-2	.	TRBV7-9	CASRTGDGYTF	TGTGCCAGCCGGACAGGGGATGGCTACACCTTC
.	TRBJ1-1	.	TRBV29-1	CSVPGQNVNTEAFF	TGCAGCGTTCCAGGACAGAACGTTAACACTGAAGCTTTCTTT
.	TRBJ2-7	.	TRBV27	CASSLSGGHEQYF	TGTGCCAGCAGTTTATCGGGGGGGCACGAGCAGTACTTC
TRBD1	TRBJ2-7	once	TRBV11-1	CASSFGLDRGYEQYF	TGTGCCAGCAGCTTCGGGTTGGACAGGGGCTACGAGCAGTACTTC
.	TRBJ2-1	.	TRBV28	CASSLLRRNEQFF	TGTGCCAGCAGTCTACTGAGGCGGAATGAGCAGTTCTTC
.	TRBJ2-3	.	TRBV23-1	CASSQCQRRPSTDTQYF	TGCGCCAGCAGTCAATGCCAAAGGAGGCCGAGCACAGATACGCAGTATTTT
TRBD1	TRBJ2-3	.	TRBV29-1	CSVPGRQGASDTQYF	TGCAGCGTTCCGGGTCGGCAGGGGGCTTCAGATACGCAGTATTTT
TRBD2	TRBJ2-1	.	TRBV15	CATSRGLAGERSGEQFF	TGTGCCACCAGCAGGGGACTAGCGGGAGAGAGGAGTGGTGAGCAGTTCTTC
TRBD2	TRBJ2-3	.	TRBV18	CASSHDSTGLAGVFEDTQYF	TGTGCCAGCTCCCATGATTCAACGGGACTAGCGGGAGTCTTTGAAGATACGCAGTATTTT
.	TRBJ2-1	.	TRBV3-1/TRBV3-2	CASSQDRVGVGHNEQFF	TGTGCCAGCAGCCAAGATAGGGTGGGAGTAGGCCACAATGAGCAGTTCTTC
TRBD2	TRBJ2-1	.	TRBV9	CASSVGGRGNNEQFF	TGTGCCAGCAGCGTGGGCGGGAGAGGGAACAATGAGCAGTTCTTC
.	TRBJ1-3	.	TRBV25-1	CASSTASGNTIYF	TGTGCCAGCAGTACAGCCTCTGGAAACACCATATATTTT
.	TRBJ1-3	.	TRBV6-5	CDSSYGDNSGNTIYF	TGTGACAGCAGTTACGGGGACAACTCTGGAAACACCATATATTTT
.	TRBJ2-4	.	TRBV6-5	CASSYNRGGIQYF	TGTGCCAGCAGTTATAACAGGGGGGGCATTCAGTACTTC
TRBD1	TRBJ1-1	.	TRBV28	CASSSPTGWTEAFF	TGTGCCAGCAGTTCTCCGACAGGGTGGACTGAAGCTTTCTTT
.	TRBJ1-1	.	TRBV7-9	CASSPAGNTEAFF	TGTGCCAGCAGCCCCGCGGGTAACACTGAAGCTTTCTTT
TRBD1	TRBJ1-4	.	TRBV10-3	CAISEGEGTGTKLFF	TGTGCCATCAGTGAAGGCGAGGGGACAGGGACTAAACTGTTTTTT
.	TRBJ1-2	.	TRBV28	CAVHRQPYGYTF	TGTGCCGTACATCGGCAGCCCTATGGCTACACCTTC